Presented here are 17 T cell receptor beta chains from one specimen sequenced in a study of cytomegalovirus exposure and HLA in healthy donors. Researchers ran the PCR with 60 Vbeta and 13 Jbeta primers. The method was immunoSEQ multiplex PCR; TCRdb's version includes in-frame clones alone and lacks a portion of them. The sample records some 100,000 clones, approximately 69% being singletons. The specimen sequenced was PBMCs. The receptor source for this set is a woman aged 45-65 years in good health and CMV-seropositive.

CDR3 protein: CASSLDLVDTQYF. The CDR3 DNA reads TGTGCCAGCAGCTTAGACCTAGTCGATACGCAGTATTTT. The V gene is TRBV7-2, the J gene TRBJ2-3; D is unresolved. CDR1 and CDR2 (germline): SGHTA, FQGNSA. The length of the CDR3 is 13 residues. V lost 1 base and J lost 6, with 8 bases in between. Drawing the rest from reference TRBV7-2 and TRBJ2-3, the complete variable domain is GAGVSQSPSNKVTEKGKDVELRCDPISGHTALYWYRQSLGQGLEFLIYFQGNSAPDKSGLPSDRFSAERTGGSVSTLTIQRTQQEDSAVYLCASSLDLVDTQYFGPGTRLTVL.

This clone was detected only a few times. The rearrangement links TRBV28 to TRBJ1-2; D is undetermined. Germline CDR1 reads MDHEN; CDR2 reads SYDVKM. The CDR3 is 11 amino acids. V was pared by 4 bases and J by 8 bases, with 8 bases between. CDR3 sequence: CASSSLGGYTF. The CDR3 DNA follows: TGTGCCAGCAGTTCCCTCGGGGGCTACACCTTC.

This chain connects TRBV7-2 to TRBJ1-1; possibly TRBD1 for D (5 bases). The CDR3 consists of 15 residues. Germline-derived CDR1 and CDR2 are SGHTA and FQGNSA. Deletions cut 6 bases from V and 3 bases from J, with 17 bases between. The CDR3 reads CASSLGQGRYTEAFF. The CDR3 DNA reads TGTGCCAGCAGTCTGGGGCAGGGAAGATACACTGAAGCTTTCTTT.

The chain uses TRBV4-3 and TRBJ2-3; no firm D call. Germline V lookup: CDR1 LGHNA, CDR2 YSLEER. Between the trimmed V and J ends, which lost 1 base and 2 bases, there was a span of 10 bases. The CDR3 has 15 residues. CDR3 region: CASSQGSRTTDTQYF. The CDR3 DNA follows: TGCGCCAGCAGCCAAGGTAGCCGAACCACAGATACGCAGTATTTT.

The chain is built from TRBV6-5 and TRBJ2-1, with TRBD2 matching 8 bases. With 5 bases clipped from V and 4 bases from J, the junction kept 4 bases outside the gene matches. Germline values: CDR1 MNHEY, CDR2 SVGAGI. The CDR3 sequence is 14 residues long. The DNA of the CDR3 is TGTGCCAGCAGTCCTAGCGGGCTATACAATGAGCAGTTCTTC. Amino acid sequence: CASSPSGLYNEQFF.

This rearrangement joins TRBV6-1 to TRBJ1-1, with D perhaps TRBD1 (5 bases). The CDR3 has 13 amino acids. V gave up 7 bases and J gave up 2 bases, with 11 bases separating them. The germline V gene encodes CDR1 MNHNS and CDR2 SASEGT. CDR3 nucleotide sequence: TGTGCCAGCAAAAGGGGCTTAAACACTGAAGCTTTCTTT. It translates to CASKRGLNTEAFF.

The chain combines TRBV7-6 with TRBJ2-1; D ambiguous. The germline gives CDR1 SGHVS, CDR2 FNYEAQ. V was pared by 5 bases and J by 0 bases, with 11 bases between. The CDR3 totals 15 residues. Here the CDR3 DNA reads TGTGCCAGCAGCCGCGATATGAGCTCCTACAATGAGCAGTTCTTC. This translates into CASSRDMSSYNEQFF.

The CDR3 nucleotides read TGTGCCAGCAGCTTAGCGCAGGCAGGGATAGACACTGAAGCTTTCTTT. Translating it yields CASSLAQAGIDTEAFF. V gene TRBV7-2 combines with J gene TRBJ1-1, with D possibly matching TRBD1 (5 bases). Trimming took off 0 bases at V and 3 bases at J, with 14 bases between the two ends. CDR3 length: 16 residues. CDR1 SGHTA and CDR2 FQGNSA come from the germline V gene. Filled out from reference TRBV7-2 and TRBJ1-1, the complete variable domain reads GAGVSQSPSNKVTEKGKDVELRCDPISGHTALYWYRQSLGQGLEFLIYFQGNSAPDKSGLPSDRFSAERTGGSVSTLTIQRTQQEDSAVYLCASSLAQAGIDTEAFFGQGTRLTVV.

V and J are TRBV10-3 and TRBJ1-2, with TRBD1 matching over 9 bases. The junction had 8 bases not matched to a gene; V was cut back by 4 bases and J by 5 bases. The germline CDR1 and CDR2 sequences are ENHRY and SYGVKD. This CDR3 spans 15 amino acids. The CDR3 bases are TGTGCCATCAGTGCTGGGGGACAGGGAGTGTATGGCTACACCTTC. Amino acids: CAISAGGQGVYGYTF.

This sequence joins TRBV4-2 and TRBJ2-7, with a tentative D call TRBD2 (5 bases). Trimming cost V 0 bases and J 0 bases, with 9 bases left between them. Germline CDR1 and CDR2: LGHNA and YNFKEQ. This CDR3 is built from 15 residues. The CDR3 DNA is TGTGCCAGCAGCCAAGATCGAGGGAGCTCCTACGAGCAGTACTTC. It yields the protein CASSQDRGSSYEQYF.

This chain's CDR3 is CASSSGQGTNEKLFF. CDR3 bases: TGCGCCAGCAGCTCCGGACAGGGAACTAATGAAAAACTGTTTTTT. J is TRBJ1-4 and V is TRBV5-1; TRBD1 agrees at 8 bases. Looked up from germline, CDR1 is SGHRS and CDR2 is YFSETQ. The CDR3 loop spans 15 amino acids. With 3 bases clipped from V and 1 base from J, the junction kept 2 bases outside the gene matches.

The table lists this clone with a few counts. The V and J genes are TRBV6-5 and TRBJ1-5; no clear D gene. The CDR3 contains 14 residues. Trimming shortened V by 6 bases and J by 6 bases, and 15 bases separated the two germline ends. The germline V gene has CDR1 MNHEY and CDR2 SVGAGI. The CDR3 bases are TGTGCCAGCAGCGATCTGAGGTCGGGTCAGCCCCAGCATTTT. Amino acids: CASSDLRSGQPQHF.

V and J are TRBV5-1 and TRBJ2-1, with TRBD2 identical over 7 bases. Germline V gene lookup returns CDR1 SGHRS and CDR2 YFSETQ. Losses at the gene ends were 2 bases for V and 4 bases for J; bases not matched to a gene: 6. CDR3 length: 15 amino acids. CDR3 amino acids: CASSFTGGTYNEQFF. DNA for the CDR3: TGCGCCAGCAGCTTCACGGGAGGTACTTACAATGAGCAGTTCTTC.

This sequence joins TRBV6-5 and TRBJ1-1; TRBD1 might be the D (5 bases). Germline CDR1 reads MNHEY; CDR2 reads SVGAGI. The CDR3 is 15 residues long. Trimming shortened V by 6 bases and J by 0 bases, and 14 bases separated the two germline ends. CDR3 sequence (DNA): TGTGCCAGCAGAGCCTACAGGTACATGAACACTGAAGCTTTCTTT. Translating gives CASRAYRYMNTEAFF.

The chain couples TRBV2 to TRBJ1-2, with 9 bases lining up with TRBD1. CDR1 and CDR2 from the germline V gene are SNHLY and FYNNEI. The CDR3 spans 14 residues. J was trimmed by 6 bases and V by 4 bases; bases with no gene match: 6. The CDR3 bases are TGTGCCAGCAGTGGCCTAGGACAGGGGCATGGCTACACCTTC. Protein product: CASSGLGQGHGYTF.

The table lists this clone with a count of one. The chain links TRBV11-2 to TRBJ2-1; TRBD2 matches 7 bases. CDR1 and CDR2 (germline): SGHAT, FQNNGV. The ends lost 5 bases at V and 4 bases at J; junction bases unmatched: 8. This CDR3 spans 15 amino acids. In DNA, the CDR3 is TGTGCCAGCAGCCCCCCCTCTAGCGGATACAATGAGCAGTTCTTC. Translation gives CASSPPSSGYNEQFF.

The gene calls are TRBV7-2 and TRBJ1-1, with TRBD1 identical over 7 bases. Trimming removed 3 bases from V and 3 bases from J; junction bases left unmatched: 4. The length of the CDR3 is 14 residues. Per the germline V gene, CDR1 is SGHTA and CDR2 is FQGNSA. The CDR3 region has the DNA TGTGCCAGCAGCTTGACAGGGTATGACACTGAAGCTTTCTTT. It is translated as CASSLTGYDTEAFF.